The source of this T cell receptor (beta chain) is a study of identical twins. The study's findings and limits: The authors noted that invariant MAIT and iNKT cells could partly confound zero-insertion analyses. In cord blood, abundant beta clonotypes had fewer insertions; memory showed no trend.

Addition of a universal primer site occurred through template switching, and cDNA carried unique molecular identifiers. TCRdb independently ran MiXCR on the 5' RACE reads; one entry per CDR3 protein. The sample carries about 810,000 distinct CDR3 sequences, 9% to 15% recorded once. Germline V gene data show CDR1 as DFQATT and CDR2 as SNEGSKA (reference sequence). CDR3 size: 16 residues. Regarding this clonotype: Its antigen is undetermined. At one end, the junction sequence differs from germline, possibly due to a read error.

Only healthy Caucasians were enrolled as donors. These data also featured in a second study, about yellow fever vaccine responses in identical twins.

J is TRBJ2-1 and V is TRBV20-1; 14 bases fit TRBD2. Sequencing was performed on PBMCs. This TCR derives from a woman aged 18-29 years in good health. In nucleotides, the CDR3 is TGCTGTGCTAGAACCTGGACTAGCGGGAGGTGGAATGAGCAGTTCTTC. Protein product: CCARTWTSGRWNEQFF.